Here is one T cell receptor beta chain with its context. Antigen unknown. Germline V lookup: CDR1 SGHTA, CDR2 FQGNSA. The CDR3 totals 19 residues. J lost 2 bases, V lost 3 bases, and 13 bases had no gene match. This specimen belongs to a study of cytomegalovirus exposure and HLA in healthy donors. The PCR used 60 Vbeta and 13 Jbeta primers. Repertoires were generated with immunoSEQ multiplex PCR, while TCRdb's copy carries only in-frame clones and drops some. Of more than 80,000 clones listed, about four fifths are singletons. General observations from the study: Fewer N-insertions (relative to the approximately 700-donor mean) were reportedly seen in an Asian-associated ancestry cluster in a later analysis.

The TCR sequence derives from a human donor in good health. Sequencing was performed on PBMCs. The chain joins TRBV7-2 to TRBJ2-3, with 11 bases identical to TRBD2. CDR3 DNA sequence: TGTGCCAGCAGCTTGAGACTAGCGGGATTTGAGGGGACCACAGATACGCAGTATTTT. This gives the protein CASSLRLAGFEGTTDTQYF.